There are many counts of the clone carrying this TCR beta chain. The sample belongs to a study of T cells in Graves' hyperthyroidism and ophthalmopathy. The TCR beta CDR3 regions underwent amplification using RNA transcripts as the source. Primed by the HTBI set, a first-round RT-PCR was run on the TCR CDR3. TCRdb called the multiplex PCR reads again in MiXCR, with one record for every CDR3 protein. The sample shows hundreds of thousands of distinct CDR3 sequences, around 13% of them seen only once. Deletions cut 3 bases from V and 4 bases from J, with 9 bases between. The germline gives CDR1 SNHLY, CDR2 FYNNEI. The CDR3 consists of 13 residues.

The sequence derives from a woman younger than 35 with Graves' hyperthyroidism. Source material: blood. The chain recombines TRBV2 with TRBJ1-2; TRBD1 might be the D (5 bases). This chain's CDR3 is CASSEIGGYGYTF. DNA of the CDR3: TGTGCCAGCAGTGAGATTGGGGGCTATGGCTACACCTTC.